This T cell receptor beta chain was documented in a study of beta chain features in type 1 diabetes (dated by TCRdb to 2017 to 2018). For the study in its entirety: No differences in mean age, gender distribution, total cell number or subset yield were found between patients and healthy donors. A total of roughly 98,000,000 sorted cells were examined across all samples, and RNA yield correlated strongly with the number of cells per subset. Naive and central memory subsets were obtained from all 30 or so donors, but regulatory and stem cell-like memory subsets were isolated from only 8 patients and roughly eight healthy donors. The study compared the TCRB repertoires of sorted circulating CD4+ T cell subsets in recently diagnosed type 1 diabetes patients with those in matched healthy donors.

A distance of 12 bases separates the germline ends of V and J, which lose 3 bases and 1 base respectively. The CDR3 runs 15 residues from the cysteine to the phenylalanine. Only the CDR3 DNA is retained, 45 bases long and in frame from the first base. The germline V gene provides CDR1 SGHDN and CDR2 FVKESK. The High Capacity cDNA Reverse Transcription Kit was used to reverse transcribe all of the isolated RNA, meaning that expressed TCRB transcripts were what got sequenced. Deep immunoSEQ sequencing was performed on naive, central memory and regulatory T cell samples, with an average of approximately 4 million total reads per sample. Sorted cells were lysed in RLT buffer and RNA was extracted with DNase-treated RNeasy Micro or Mini kits, depending on cell number. To prevent cross-contamination, every cell subset was processed on its own, while patient and healthy donor samples were processed together. Using the immunoSEQ multiplex PCR, TCRB sequences were amplified from cDNA into 87-bp fragments spanning the CDR3 region. Amplicons were sequenced on the Illumina HiSeq platform. As for the original processing: PCR bias was corrected computationally using synthetic template baselines, and reads within Hamming distance 2 were collapsed, with unmergeable singletons discarded. Reads were aligned to IMGT to assign V, D and J genes, CDR3 length, and insertions or deletions at six rearrangement sites. Within each subset, clonotype counts were normalized to sorted cell number, after which true diversity and Gini coefficients were computed with the tcR R package. The overlap coefficient, calculated on TCRB nucleotide sequences, was used to measure repertoire sharing. As a proxy for the pre-selection repertoire, out-of-frame TCRB sequences from naive cells were analyzed. TCRdb provides this immuneACCESS table in a form limited to in-frame rearrangements. Some clones are lacking; in checked studies, under half of them reflect an unresolved V gene, and why the rest are absent is not known. V and J calls and clone size are copied from that table; D and trimming were computed from the DNA. Present in this sample are 680,000 or so clones, about 16% of which were seen just once. The top ten constitute 0.09% to 0.095% of the sample.

This clone was observed a handful of times. This clone's antigen is unknown. There are no base qualities to consult, and no much larger clone falls within one base. What the study reported, not specific to this receptor: Shorter templates might be favored by PCR, yet because patient and control samples were amplified and corrected together, any such skew would affect both groups equally. At VDJ recombination sites, type 1 diabetes patients had fewer insertions and more deleted nucleotides, which implies abnormalities in thymic rearrangement. Sequencing cDNA rather than genomic DNA could over-represent highly expressing activated cells, although activation and CD3 levels did not differ between groups. In all four CD4+ subsets, TCRB CDR3 length was moderately but significantly shorter in type 1 diabetes patients. Because small numbers of individuals were included in the HLA sub-analyses, any influence of HLA type on TCRB rearrangement was left unresolved. The naive, central memory and regulatory TCRB repertoires appeared to resemble one another more closely among patients than among healthy donors.

A single peripheral blood draw of around 0.11 L on average was collected from each donor into heparinised tubes. A BD FACSAria II and a panel including CD45RO, CCR7, CD25, CD127, CD95 and CD27 were used to sort naive, central memory, regulatory and stem cell-like memory CD4+ T cells. A purity above 98% was achieved for all sorted populations. PBMCs were isolated immediately by Lymphoprep density gradient centrifugation and stained directly without culture. To minimize batch effects, samples were stained and sorted in pairs, one healthy donor with one patient per experiment. The source is a man aged 18 to 30 in good health. Material: naive CD4+ T cells from blood. The sample's cell subset or site label, in plain terms: true naive CD4+ T cells. Recombination connected TRBV14 to TRBJ1-2, with the D gene not clear enough to name. The CDR3 has the sequence CASSHPQPHNYGYTF. The DNA sequence is given as TGTGCCAGCAGCCATCCTCAGCCCCATAACTATGGCTACACCTTC.